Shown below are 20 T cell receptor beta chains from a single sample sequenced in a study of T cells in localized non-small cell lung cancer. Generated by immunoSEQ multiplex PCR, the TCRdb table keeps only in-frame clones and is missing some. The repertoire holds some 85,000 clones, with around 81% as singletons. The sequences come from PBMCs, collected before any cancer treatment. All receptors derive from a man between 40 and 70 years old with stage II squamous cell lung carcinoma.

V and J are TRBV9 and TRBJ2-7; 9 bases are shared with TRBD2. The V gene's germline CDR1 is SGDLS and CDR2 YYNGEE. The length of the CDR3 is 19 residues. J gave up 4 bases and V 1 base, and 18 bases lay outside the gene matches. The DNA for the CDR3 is TGTGCCAGCAGCGTAACCCCATATGGGGATGAGCGGGGGGAATACGAGCAGTACTTC. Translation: CASSVTPYGDERGEYEQYF.

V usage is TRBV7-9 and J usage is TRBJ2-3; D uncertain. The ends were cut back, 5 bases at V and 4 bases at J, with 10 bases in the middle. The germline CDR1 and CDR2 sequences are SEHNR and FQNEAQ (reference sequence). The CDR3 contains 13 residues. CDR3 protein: CASSRGGPDTQYF. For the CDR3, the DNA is TGTGCCAGCAGCCGAGGCGGCCCAGATACGCAGTATTTT.

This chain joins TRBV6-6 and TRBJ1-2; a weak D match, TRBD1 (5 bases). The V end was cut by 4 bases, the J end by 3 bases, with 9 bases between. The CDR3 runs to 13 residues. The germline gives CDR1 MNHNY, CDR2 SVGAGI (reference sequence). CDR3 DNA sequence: TGTGCCAGCAGTTCCTCGACAGACTATGGCTACACCTTC. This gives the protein CASSSSTDYGYTF.

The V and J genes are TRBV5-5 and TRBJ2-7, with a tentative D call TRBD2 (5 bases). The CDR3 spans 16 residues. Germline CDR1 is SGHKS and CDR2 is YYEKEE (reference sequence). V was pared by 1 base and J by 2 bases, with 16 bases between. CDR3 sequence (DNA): TGTGCCAGCAGCTTGTACTACAACCCGGAGGCCTACGAGCAGTACTTC. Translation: CASSLYYNPEAYEQYF.

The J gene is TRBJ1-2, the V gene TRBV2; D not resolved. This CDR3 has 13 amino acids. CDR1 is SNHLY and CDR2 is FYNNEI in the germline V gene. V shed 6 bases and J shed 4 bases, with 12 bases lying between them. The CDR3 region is CASRATFLYGYTF. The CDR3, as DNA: TGTGCCAGCAGGGCGACATTCCTCTATGGCTACACCTTC.

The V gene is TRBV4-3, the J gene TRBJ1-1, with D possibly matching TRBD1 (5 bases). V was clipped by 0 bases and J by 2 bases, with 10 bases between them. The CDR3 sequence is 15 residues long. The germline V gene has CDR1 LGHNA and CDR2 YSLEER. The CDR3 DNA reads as TGCGCCAGCAGCCAAGATCACCAGGGAAACACTGAAGCTTTCTTT. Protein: CASSQDHQGNTEAFF.

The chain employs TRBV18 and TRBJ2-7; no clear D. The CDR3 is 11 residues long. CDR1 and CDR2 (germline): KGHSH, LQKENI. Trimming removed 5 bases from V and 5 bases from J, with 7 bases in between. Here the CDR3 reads CASSVRDEQYF. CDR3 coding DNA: TGTGCCAGCTCAGTCCGGGACGAGCAGTACTTC.

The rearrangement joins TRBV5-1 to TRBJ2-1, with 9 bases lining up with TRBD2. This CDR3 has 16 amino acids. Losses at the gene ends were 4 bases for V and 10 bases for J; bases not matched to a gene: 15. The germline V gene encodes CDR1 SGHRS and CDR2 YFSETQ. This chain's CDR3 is CASSGAGSGSFQEQFF. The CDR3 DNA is TGCGCCAGCAGCGGAGCGGGTAGCGGGAGCTTCCAGGAGCAGTTCTTC. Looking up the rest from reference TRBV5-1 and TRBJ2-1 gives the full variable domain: KAGVTQTPRYLIKTRGQQVTLSCSPISGHRSVSWYQQTPGQGLQFLFEYFSETQRNKGNFPGRFSGRQFSNSRSEMNVSTLELGDSALYLCASSGAGSGSFQEQFFGPGTRLTVL.

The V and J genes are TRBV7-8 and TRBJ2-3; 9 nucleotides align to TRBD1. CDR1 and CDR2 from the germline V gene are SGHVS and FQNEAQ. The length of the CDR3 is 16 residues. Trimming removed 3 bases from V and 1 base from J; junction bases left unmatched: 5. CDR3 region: CASSFTGGAGTDTQYF. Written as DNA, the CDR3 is TGTGCCAGCAGCTTTACAGGGGGCGCGGGCACAGATACGCAGTATTTT.

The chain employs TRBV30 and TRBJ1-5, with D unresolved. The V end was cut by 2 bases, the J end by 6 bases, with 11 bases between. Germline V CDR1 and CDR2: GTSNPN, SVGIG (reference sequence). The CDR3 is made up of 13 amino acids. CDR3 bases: TGTGCCTGGAGTTTTAGATCGGGTCAGCCCCAGCATTTT. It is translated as CAWSFRSGQPQHF.

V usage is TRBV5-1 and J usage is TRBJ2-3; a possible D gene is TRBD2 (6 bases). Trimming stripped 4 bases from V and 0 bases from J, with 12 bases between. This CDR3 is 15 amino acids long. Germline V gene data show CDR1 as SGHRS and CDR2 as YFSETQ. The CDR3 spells CASSPGAVSTDTQYF. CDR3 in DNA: TGCGCCAGCAGCCCGGGAGCGGTTAGCACAGATACGCAGTATTTT.

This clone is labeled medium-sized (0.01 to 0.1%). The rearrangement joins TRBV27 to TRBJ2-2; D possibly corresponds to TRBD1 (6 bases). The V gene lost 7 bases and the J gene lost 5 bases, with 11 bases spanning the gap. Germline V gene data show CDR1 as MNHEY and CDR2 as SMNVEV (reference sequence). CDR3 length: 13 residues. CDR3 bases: TGTGCCAGCACCGAACAGGGTACCGGGGAGCTGTTTTTT. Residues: CASTEQGTGELFF.

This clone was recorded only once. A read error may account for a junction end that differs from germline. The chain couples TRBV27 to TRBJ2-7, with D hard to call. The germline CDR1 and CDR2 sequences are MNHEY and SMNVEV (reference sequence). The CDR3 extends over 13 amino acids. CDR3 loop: CVSSPRYFYEQYF. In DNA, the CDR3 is TGTGTCAGCAGTCCCCGATATTTCTACGAGCAGTACTTC.

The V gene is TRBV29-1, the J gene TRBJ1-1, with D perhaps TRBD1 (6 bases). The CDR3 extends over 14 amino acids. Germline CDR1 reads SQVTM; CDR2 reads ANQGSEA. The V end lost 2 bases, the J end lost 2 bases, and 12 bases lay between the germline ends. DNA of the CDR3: TGCAGCGTTGAACCGGACAGATCTAACACTGAAGCTTTCTTT. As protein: CSVEPDRSNTEAFF.

CDR3 sequence (DNA): TGTGCCAGCAGCGCCTCAGGGTTGAGCTCTGGAAACACCATATATTTT. Its translation: CASSASGLSSGNTIYF. The rearrangement uses TRBV9 and TRBJ1-3; possibly TRBD1 for D (5 bases). In germline, CDR1 is SGDLS, CDR2 YYNGEE. The CDR3 is 16 amino acids. V dropped 3 bases and J dropped 0 bases, with 13 bases sitting between them.

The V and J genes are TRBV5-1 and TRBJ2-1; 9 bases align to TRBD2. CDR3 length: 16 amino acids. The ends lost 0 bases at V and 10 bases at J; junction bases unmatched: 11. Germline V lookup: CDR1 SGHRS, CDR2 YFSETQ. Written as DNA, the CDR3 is TGCGCCAGCAGCTTGGCCGGGGCGGGAGGGCCCTGGGAGCAGTTCTTC. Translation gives CASSLAGAGGPWEQFF.

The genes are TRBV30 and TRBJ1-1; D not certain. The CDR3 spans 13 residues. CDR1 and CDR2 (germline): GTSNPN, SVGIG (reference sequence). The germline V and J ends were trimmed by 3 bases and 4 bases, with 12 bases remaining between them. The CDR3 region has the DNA TGTGCCTGGAGAGGGCAGTCAGCCACTGAAGCTTTCTTT. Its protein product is CAWRGQSATEAFF.

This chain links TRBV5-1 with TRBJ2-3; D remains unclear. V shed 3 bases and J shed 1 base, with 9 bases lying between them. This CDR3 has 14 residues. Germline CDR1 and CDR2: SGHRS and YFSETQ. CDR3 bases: TGCGCCAGCAGCTCGGTTGTGGGCACAGATACGCAGTATTTT. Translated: CASSSVVGTDTQYF.

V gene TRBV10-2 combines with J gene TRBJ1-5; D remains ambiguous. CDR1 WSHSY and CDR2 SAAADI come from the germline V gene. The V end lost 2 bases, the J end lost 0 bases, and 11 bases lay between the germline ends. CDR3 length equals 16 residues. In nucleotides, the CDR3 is TGCGCCAGCAGTGAGCTAGCAAGCTATAGCAATCAGCCCCAGCATTTT. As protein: CASSELASYSNQPQHF.

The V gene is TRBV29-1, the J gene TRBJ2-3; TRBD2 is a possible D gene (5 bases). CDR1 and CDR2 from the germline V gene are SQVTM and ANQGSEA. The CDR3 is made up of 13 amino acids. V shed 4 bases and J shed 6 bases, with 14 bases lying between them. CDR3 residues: CSVASVRGDTQYF. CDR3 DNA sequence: TGCAGCGTTGCTTCGGTCCGAGGGGATACGCAGTATTTT.